The 5 T cell receptor beta chains below come from one sample, sequenced in a study of cytomegalovirus exposure and HLA in healthy donors. In the PCR, 60 Vbeta and 13 Jbeta primers were used. Assay: immunoSEQ multiplex PCR; the TCRdb copy retains only in-frame clones and omits some. This repertoire includes about 25,000 clones. Material for sequencing was PBMCs. The source of these receptors is a male donor in good health and CMV-seropositive.

The chain uses TRBV9 and TRBJ1-2; D might be TRBD1 (5 bases). Germline loops: CDR1 SGDLS, CDR2 YYNGEE. This CDR3 is built from 16 residues. The V gene lost 7 bases and the J gene lost 3 bases, with 22 bases spanning the gap. DNA of the CDR3: TGTGCCAGCGGCGGGACTTCACTCGGGGTGGACTATGGCTACACCTTC. Amino acids: CASGGTSLGVDYGYTF.

This sequence joins TRBV18 and TRBJ1-3; D gene uncertain. The CDR3 has 15 amino acids. Germline CDR1 KGHSH, CDR2 LQKENI. V was pared by 2 bases and J by 0 bases, with 8 bases between. In DNA form, the CDR3 reads TGTGCCAGCTCACCAGGCGGAAACTCTGGAAACACCATATATTTT. Translation: CASSPGGNSGNTIYF.

The rearrangement links TRBV29-1 to TRBJ2-7, with a possible D match to TRBD1 (5 bases). Germline V gives CDR1 SQVTM, CDR2 ANQGSEA. V was clipped by 3 bases and J by 6 bases, with 15 bases between them. This CDR3 comprises 13 residues. This CDR3 is CSVEGQGMGEQYF. CDR3 bases: TGCAGCGTTGAGGGTCAGGGAATGGGCGAGCAGTACTTC.

The CDR3 sequence: CASSRTGGGYEQYF. DNA of the CDR3: TGTGCCAGCTCCCGTACGGGGGGTGGATACGAGCAGTACTTC. J is TRBJ2-7 and V is TRBV18; 7 bases are shared with TRBD2. Germline lookup yields CDR1 KGHSH and CDR2 LQKENI. Trimming took 6 bases from V and 4 from J; bases not matched to a gene: 9. CDR3 size: 14 residues. Combining the CDR3 with reference TRBV18 and TRBJ2-7 gives the whole variable domain NAGVMQNPRHLVRRRGQEARLRCSPMKGHSHVYWYRQLPEEGLKFMVYLQKENIIDESGMPKERFSAEFPKEGPSILRIQQVVRGDSAAYFCASSRTGGGYEQYFGPGTRLTVT.

The chain has TRBV7-2 and TRBJ1-4, with 10 positions matching TRBD1. The CDR3 runs to 15 residues. V was clipped by 5 bases and J by 10 bases; unmatched bases: 10. Looked up from germline, CDR1 is SGHTA and CDR2 is FQGNSA. The CDR3: CASSAAGTGVGKLFF. The CDR3 DNA reads as TGTGCCAGCAGCGCCGCCGGGACAGGGGTCGGAAAACTGTTTTTT. Combining the CDR3 with reference TRBV7-2 and TRBJ1-4 gives the whole variable domain GAGVSQSPSNKVTEKGKDVELRCDPISGHTALYWYRQSLGQGLEFLIYFQGNSAPDKSGLPSDRFSAERTGGSVSTLTIQRTQQEDSAVYLCASSAAGTGVGKLFFGSGTQLSVL.